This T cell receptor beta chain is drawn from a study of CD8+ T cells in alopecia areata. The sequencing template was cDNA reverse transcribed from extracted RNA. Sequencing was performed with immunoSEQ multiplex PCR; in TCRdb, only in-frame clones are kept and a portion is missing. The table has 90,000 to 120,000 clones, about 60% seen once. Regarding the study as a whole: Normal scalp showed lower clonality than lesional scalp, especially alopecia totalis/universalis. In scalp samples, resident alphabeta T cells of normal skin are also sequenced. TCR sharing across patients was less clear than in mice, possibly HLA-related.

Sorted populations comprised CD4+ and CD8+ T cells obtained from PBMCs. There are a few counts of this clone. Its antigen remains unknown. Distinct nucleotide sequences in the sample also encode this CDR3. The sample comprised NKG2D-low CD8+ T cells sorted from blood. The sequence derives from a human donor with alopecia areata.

DNA for the CDR3: TGTGCCAGCAGTCTTAGCGGATCCTACAATGAGCAGTTCTTC. It specifies CASSLSGSYNEQFF. The rearrangement joins TRBV27 to TRBJ2-1; weak D call: TRBD2 (6 bases). Trimming stripped 5 bases from V and 1 base from J, with 9 bases between. Germline V gene lookup returns CDR1 MNHEY and CDR2 SMNVEV (reference sequence). The CDR3 runs to 14 residues.